These 12 T cell receptor beta chains share one sample of origin, sequenced in a study of shared clonotypes between healthy human individuals. The method was immunoSEQ multiplex PCR; TCRdb's version includes in-frame clones alone and lacks a portion of them. The data hold just over 95,000 clones, with about two thirds observed a single time. Sample: memory CD8+ T cells sorted from blood. As for subset: CD45RO+ cells pooled with CCR7-negative TemRA cells. The source is a man aged 25 to 40 in good health.

This chain links TRBV2 with TRBJ2-3; D call uncertain. The germline V and J ends were trimmed by 3 bases and 0 bases, with 10 bases remaining between them. This CDR3 has 15 residues. Germline V gene lookup returns CDR1 SNHLY and CDR2 FYNNEI. The CDR3 loop reads CASSDVQYSTDTQYF. CDR3 DNA: TGTGCCAGCAGTGATGTACAGTACAGCACAGATACGCAGTATTTT.

This chain joins TRBV29-1 and TRBJ2-7, with 12 bases that match TRBD1. Per germline, CDR1 SQVTM and CDR2 ANQGSEA. After removal of 8 bases from V and 6 bases from J, the junction contained 11 bases not matched to a gene. The CDR3 runs 14 residues. CDR3 region: CSTSGQGAVGEQYF. DNA for the CDR3: TGCAGCACCTCGGGACAGGGGGCGGTGGGCGAGCAGTACTTC.

This clone has a handful of counts. The rearrangement uses TRBV28 and TRBJ2-1, with D perhaps matching TRBD1 (5 bases). Germline CDR1 reads MDHEN; CDR2 reads SYDVKM. The CDR3 is 14 residues long. Deletions cut 1 base from V and 6 bases from J, with 10 bases between. CDR3 in amino acids: CASSLFLGLNEQFF. For the CDR3, the DNA is TGTGCCAGCAGTTTATTCCTGGGGCTCAATGAGCAGTTCTTC.

The CDR3 loop reads CASSPPPGTGPYEQYF. CDR3 sequence (DNA): TGTGCCAGCAGTCCTCCACCCGGGACAGGGCCATACGAGCAGTACTTC. This chain joins TRBV5-4 and TRBJ2-7, with 9 positions matching TRBD1. Germline V lookup: CDR1 SGHNT, CDR2 YYREEE (reference sequence). V lost 5 bases and J lost 4; bases outside the gene matches: 13. The CDR3 totals 16 residues.

The rearrangement links TRBV7-8 to TRBJ2-7; 8 bases align to TRBD2. The CDR3 spans 14 residues. From germline, CDR1 is SGHVS and CDR2 FQNEAQ. The J segment lost 1 base and the V segment lost 4 bases, leaving 3 bases of the junction unmatched. The CDR3 spells CASSWSGSSYEQYF. CDR3 nucleotide sequence: TGTGCCAGCAGCTGGAGCGGGAGTTCCTACGAGCAGTACTTC.

The rearrangement uses TRBV28 and TRBJ1-2; D is perhaps TRBD1 (5 bases). Trimming cost V 6 bases and J 4 bases, with 12 bases left between them. The CDR3 totals 13 residues. Germline-derived CDR1 and CDR2 are MDHEN and SYDVKM. The CDR3: CASRLGGRYGYTF. CDR3 DNA: TGTGCCAGCAGGTTGGGGGGACGCTATGGCTACACCTTC.

V is TRBV5-6 and J is TRBJ1-5; no clear D gene. From germline, CDR1 is SGHDT and CDR2 YYEEEE. Trimming removed 0 bases from V and 2 bases from J, with 9 bases in between. This CDR3 contains 15 residues. CDR3 protein: CASSLEGARNQPQHF. In DNA form, the CDR3 reads TGTGCCAGCAGCTTGGAGGGCGCGCGCAATCAGCCCCAGCATTTT.

The gene calls are TRBV7-2 and TRBJ2-2, with D possibly being TRBD1 or TRBD2 (5 bases each). Germline CDR1 reads SGHTA; CDR2 reads FQGNSA. Between the trimmed V and J ends, which lost 1 base and 8 bases, there was a span of 11 bases. The CDR3 is 14 amino acids. The chain's CDR3 is CASSLGLGTGELFF. For the CDR3, the DNA is TGTGCCAGCAGCTTAGGGCTGGGGACGGGGGAGCTGTTTTTT.

The J gene is TRBJ2-3, the V gene TRBV7-8; 9 bases line up with TRBD2. This CDR3 spans 16 amino acids. CDR1 is SGHVS and CDR2 is FQNEAQ in the germline V gene. V gave up 7 bases and J gave up 2 bases; unmatched junction bases: 10. CDR3 in amino acids: CASTPKAGGHTDTQYF. For the CDR3, the DNA is TGTGCCAGCACCCCTAAAGCGGGAGGTCACACAGATACGCAGTATTTT.

V gene TRBV2 combines with J gene TRBJ2-7, with D possibly called TRBD1 or TRBD2 (5 bases each). Deletions cut 5 bases from V and 0 bases from J, with 8 bases between. The CDR3 has 13 amino acids. CDR1 and CDR2 (germline): SNHLY, FYNNEI. CDR3 bases: TGTGCCAGCAGTAGGGACCTCTCCTACGAGCAGTACTTC. Protein sequence: CASSRDLSYEQYF.

The genes are TRBV29-1 and TRBJ1-5; D is undetermined. The CDR3 extends over 12 amino acids. Germline CDR1 and CDR2: SQVTM and ANQGSEA. Trimming pared 6 bases from V and 2 bases from J, leaving 8 bases between. The CDR3 nucleotides read TGCAGCGTCGGATGGGGCAATCAGCCCCAGCATTTT. It translates to CSVGWGNQPQHF.

The chain links TRBV5-4 to TRBJ2-5; TRBD2 matches at 8 bases. Trimming at V came to 6 bases and at J to 2 bases, leaving 6 bases not matched to a gene. Germline CDR1 is SGHNT and CDR2 is YYREEE (reference sequence). The CDR3 covers 14 residues. The DNA of the CDR3 is TGTGCCAGCACACCCGAGCGGGAGCAAGAGACCCAGTACTTC. Translation gives CASTPEREQETQYF.